The clone carrying this T cell receptor (beta chain) was recorded at least ten times. Its antigen is not known. The sample is drawn from a study of T cell repertoires in cytomegalovirus infection. Study in general: Matching HLA type and CMV infection were both indicated by public TCR beta signatures.

TCRdb independently ran MiXCR on the reads; one entry per CDR3 protein. The sample has almost 550,000 distinct CDR3 sequences, approximately 17% seen once. Germline V gene lookup returns CDR1 SGHTA and CDR2 FQGNSA. The CDR3 runs to 15 residues. Trimming stripped 0 bases from V and 6 bases from J, with 11 bases between. Study outcomes and limitations: Carriers of CMV plus the relevant HLA were identified by cumulative public TCR beta family frequency. CMV-specific TCR beta clonotypes restricted by HLA-C were the ones dominating the ex vivo response.

The origin of this receptor is a human donor in good health (CMV status not recorded). Some clones in this sample may be carry-over from other donors' samples. The chain links TRBV7-2 to TRBJ2-2; unclear D gene. Sequenced sample: CD8+ T cells from PBMCs. This chain's CDR3 is CASSLAPTPPGELFF. DNA for the CDR3: TGTGCCAGCAGCTTAGCGCCCACCCCCCCCGGGGAGCTGTTTTTT.